This T cell receptor beta chain was observed in a study of cytomegalovirus exposure and HLA in healthy donors. The PCR had 60 Vbeta and 13 Jbeta primers. Profiling relied on immunoSEQ multiplex PCR, and the TCRdb table lists in-frame clones only, not all of them. This table has 60,000 or so clones, roughly 90% appearing once. Trimming left V 1 base short and J 1 base short, with 11 bases between. CDR1 is SGHRS and CDR2 is YFSETQ in the germline V gene. The CDR3 is 15 amino acids. The source is a man aged 30-40 years in good health and CMV-seropositive. The V and J genes are TRBV5-1 and TRBJ1-1, with D possibly TRBD1 on 6 matching bases. Sequenced sample: PBMCs. Here the CDR3 DNA reads TGCGCCAGCAGCTTGCGGGGGGCCTCGAACACTGAAGCTTTCTTT. Translated, it gives CASSLRGASNTEAFF.